A selection of T cell receptor beta chains follows, all from one sample in a study of blood T cell repertoires in COVID-19. Only in-frame clones appear in the TCRdb table, and some are missing; sequencing was by immunoSEQ multiplex PCR. The profile shows about 340,000 clones, approximately 86% of them singletons. Material: peripheral blood. The origin of the receptors is a woman aged 60-70 years with COVID-19, enrolled during active disease. Both conserved end residues are part of each CDR3. D genes are given only for firm matches. Rows may omit the clone size; those that give it use once, few, many or a size class.

d_call	v_call	j_call	clone_size	cdr3_nt	cdr3_aa
NA	TRBV7-8	TRBJ2-5	NA	TGTGCCAGCATCCCGGACCCGGGGCAAGAGACCCAGTACTTC	CASIPDPGQETQYF
TRBD1	TRBV11-3	TRBJ2-7	NA	TGTGCCAGCGGCAGGACAGGGGCTTCCTACGAGCAGTACTTC	CASGRTGASYEQYF
TRBD2	TRBV5-4	TRBJ2-3	NA	TGTGCCAGCAGCTTGGAGGCGGGGGGGACCTATTACACAGATACGCAGTATTTT	CASSLEAGGTYYTDTQYF
TRBD1	TRBV2	TRBJ1-6	once	TGTGCCACCGGACAGGACTATAATTCACCCCTCCACTTT	CATGQDYNSPLHF
TRBD1	TRBV7-9	TRBJ1-4	NA	TGTGCCAGTATAGCAGGGGGAGACGAAAAACTGTTTTTT	CASIAGGDEKLFF
NA	TRBV6-5	TRBJ1-2	NA	TGTGCCAGCAGTTACATATCAGGGATCGATGGCTACACCTTC	CASSYISGIDGYTF
TRBD1	TRBV7-2	TRBJ1-3	NA	TGTGCCAGCAAAAGGGACAGGGTTGGAAACACCATATATTTT	CASKRDRVGNTIYF
NA	TRBV11-2	TRBJ1-1	NA	TGTGCCAGCAGCTTAGATCTGGGCCTGGGCACTGAAGCTTTCTTT	CASSLDLGLGTEAFF
TRBD2	TRBV13	TRBJ2-3	once	TGTGCCAGCAGCCTCCGGTCGCGGGGGGGCCCGACAGATACGCAGTATTTT	CASSLRSRGGPTDTQYF
TRBD2	TRBV27	TRBJ2-3	NA	TGTGCCAGCAGTCCCAGACTAGCGCCAGATACGCAGTATTTT	CASSPRLAPDTQYF
TRBD1	TRBV5-1	TRBJ2-3	NA	TGCGCCAGCAGCAAAGGACAGGGAGTCACAGATACGCAGTATTTT	CASSKGQGVTDTQYF
TRBD1	TRBV2	TRBJ2-2	NA	TGTGCCAGCAGACGGGACAGGCGGGTCGGGGAGCTGTTTTTT	CASRRDRRVGELFF
TRBD1	TRBV3-1/TRBV3-2	TRBJ2-2	few	TGTGCCAGCAGCCAGCAGGCAGGGGGCGGTTTCTCCGGGGAGCTGTTTTTT	CASSQQAGGGFSGELFF
TRBD1	TRBV5-4	TRBJ1-5	NA	TGTGCCAGCAGCTTAGGATTGAAGGGGGCGAATCAGCCCCAGCATTTT	CASSLGLKGANQPQHF
NA	TRBV27	TRBJ1-5	once	TGTGCCAGCAGTCCGCAGGTTTATAGCAATCAGCCCCAGCATTTT	CASSPQVYSNQPQHF
NA	TRBV5-1	TRBJ1-4	once	TGCGCCAGCAGCTCCCCGGGTGGTGAAAAACTGTTTTTT	CASSSPGGEKLFF
TRBD1	TRBV7-8	TRBJ1-1	NA	TGTGCCAGCTTGCAGGGGGCAGGGAACACTGAAGCTTTCTTT	CASLQGAGNTEAFF
NA	TRBV27	TRBJ2-3	NA	TGTGCCAGCAGTTTATCGGCCCTCGTGTGGACAGATACGCAGTATTTT	CASSLSALVWTDTQYF
TRBD1	TRBV7-9	TRBJ1-1	NA	TGTGCCAGCAGCCCTACAGGGGACACTGAAGCTTTCTTT	CASSPTGDTEAFF
TRBD1	TRBV5-5	TRBJ1-5	NA	TGTGCCAGCAGCTCCCTGACAGGGTATGGGAGCAATCAGCCCCAGCATTTT	CASSSLTGYGSNQPQHF
NA	TRBV27	TRBJ1-1	once	TGTGCCAGCAGTTCCCCAGGGATGGCCACTGAAGCTTTCTTT	CASSSPGMATEAFF
NA	TRBV7-5	TRBJ2-7	NA	TGTGTCAGAAGCTTCGGGGGGCCTACCTACGAGCAGTACTTC	CVRSFGGPTYEQYF
NA	TRBV18	TRBJ1-5	NA	TGTGCCAGCTCACCTGTGACAAGCAGCAATCAGCCCCAGCATTTT	CASSPVTSSNQPQHF
TRBD1	TRBV13	TRBJ1-1	NA	TGTGCCAGCAGCCCCCTGTACAGGGGTTGGTACACTGAAGCTTTCTTT	CASSPLYRGWYTEAFF
NA	TRBV11-2	TRBJ1-1	NA	TGTGCCAGCAGCCCCGACAGAGGTACTGAAGCTTTCTTT	CASSPDRGTEAFF
NA	TRBV18	TRBJ2-2	NA	TGTGCCAGCTCACCGGAGTCCGACGGGACCGGGGAGCTGTTTTTT	CASSPESDGTGELFF
NA	TRBV9	TRBJ2-1	NA	TGTGCCAGCAGCGCCCCTAGCAATGAGCAGTTCTTC	CASSAPSNEQFF
TRBD2	TRBV6-5	TRBJ2-3	NA	TGTGCCAGCAGTTACGAGGCTAGCGGGACCACAGATACGCAGTATTTT	CASSYEASGTTDTQYF
NA	TRBV5-1	TRBJ1-1	NA	TGCGCCAGTTTTCGAACGGGGAGGGGGAACACTGAAGCTTTCTTT	CASFRTGRGNTEAFF
TRBD1	TRBV10-3	TRBJ1-4	NA	TGTGCCATCAGTCCGGGACAGGGGGCGCGAACTAATGAAAAACTGTTTTTT	CAISPGQGARTNEKLFF
NA	TRBV11-2	TRBJ2-7	once	TGTGCCAGCAGCTTCGAAGGAGGCCTCGAGCAGTACTTC	CASSFEGGLEQYF
NA	TRBV9	TRBJ2-2	NA	TGTGCCAGCAGCCCCCATCCTGTGCGGCCCACCACCGGGGAGCTGTTTTTT	CASSPHPVRPTTGELFF
TRBD1	TRBV7-9	TRBJ2-7	NA	TGTGCCAGCGGGACAGCGGTACACGAGCAGTACTTC	CASGTAVHEQYF
NA	TRBV24-1	TRBJ2-1	few	TGTGCCACCAGTGCCGGTCTAGCCAATGAGCAGTTCTTC	CATSAGLANEQFF
TRBD2	TRBV19	TRBJ2-7	NA	TGTGCCAGTAGTATAGGCGGCGGGGGGGCTACCTACGAGCAGTACTTC	CASSIGGGGATYEQYF
NA	TRBV15	TRBJ1-6	few	TGTGCCACCAGTAATGGCCTGCTCTATAATTCACCCCTCCACTTT	CATSNGLLYNSPLHF
TRBD1	TRBV7-9	TRBJ1-1	NA	TGTGCCAGCAGCCACGGGACAGACCCAAAAGCTTTCTTT	CASSHGTDPKAFF
NA	TRBV2	TRBJ2-7	NA	TGTGCCAGCAGTCATAGGACACTAACCTACGAGCAGTACTTC	CASSHRTLTYEQYF
TRBD2	TRBV6-4	TRBJ2-7	NA	TGTGCCAGCAGTAAGACTAGCGGGGGACCTCTTGGGAAGCAGTACTTC	CASSKTSGGPLGKQYF
NA	TRBV7-8	TRBJ1-2	NA	TGTGCCAGCAGCGAGAGGCGGGGCAACTATGGCTACACCTTC	CASSERRGNYGYTF
NA	TRBV5-8	TRBJ2-3	NA	TGTGCCAGCAGCTTGAAACTCCTTAGCACAGATACGCAGTATTTT	CASSLKLLSTDTQYF
TRBD1	TRBV7-2	TRBJ1-2	NA	TGTGCCAGCAGCTTAGCCCACTACAGGGGAACTAACTATGGCTACACCTTC	CASSLAHYRGTNYGYTF
TRBD2	TRBV7-3	TRBJ2-3	NA	TGTGCCAGCAGCTTAGCGGGGGGGGCCGGAGATACGCAGTATTTT	CASSLAGGAGDTQYF
NA	TRBV7-9	TRBJ1-1	NA	TGTGCCAGCAGCTTAGGAGGGGGAGTGAACACTGAAGCTTTCTTT	CASSLGGGVNTEAFF
NA	TRBV6-2/TRBV6-3	TRBJ1-5	many	TGTGCCAGCAGTCCCTACCAGGAAAATCAGCCCCAGCATTTT	CASSPYQENQPQHF
NA	TRBV6-5	TRBJ1-3	NA	TGTGCCAGCAGCCCCCGATACACATTTGGAAACACCATATATTTT	CASSPRYTFGNTIYF
NA	TRBV11-1	TRBJ1-1	NA	TGTGCCACTTCCCCGAGGAGGGAATGGGACACTGAAGCTTTCTTT	CATSPRREWDTEAFF
NA	TRBV9	TRBJ1-1	NA	TGTGCCAGCAGCACAGACGGAAACAGGCGCCTTGAAGCTTTCTTT	CASSTDGNRRLEAFF
TRBD1	TRBV6-1	TRBJ2-5	NA	TGTGCCAGCAGTGAACACAGGGGAGAGACCCAGTACTTC	CASSEHRGETQYF
NA	TRBV11-2	TRBJ1-6	NA	TGTGCCAGCAGCTTCATTACGTACTTTGATTCACCCCTCCACTTT	CASSFITYFDSPLHF
NA	TRBV4-3	TRBJ1-5	NA	TGCGCCAGCAGCCAAGATGCGGTTAGCAATCAGCCCCAGCATTTT	CASSQDAVSNQPQHF
TRBD2	TRBV3-1/TRBV3-2	TRBJ2-3	NA	TGTGCCAGCAGCATAAAAAGGTTGGGGGGAGGGGCAGATACGCAGTATTTT	CASSIKRLGGGADTQYF
TRBD1	TRBV10-3	TRBJ1-5	NA	TGTGCCATCAGTGAGTTAGGGGGACAGCAGAGGAATCAGCCCCAGCATTTT	CAISELGGQQRNQPQHF
TRBD1	TRBV11-3	TRBJ2-5	NA	TGTGCCAGCAGTGTAACAGGGGAAGAGACCCAGTACTTC	CASSVTGEETQYF